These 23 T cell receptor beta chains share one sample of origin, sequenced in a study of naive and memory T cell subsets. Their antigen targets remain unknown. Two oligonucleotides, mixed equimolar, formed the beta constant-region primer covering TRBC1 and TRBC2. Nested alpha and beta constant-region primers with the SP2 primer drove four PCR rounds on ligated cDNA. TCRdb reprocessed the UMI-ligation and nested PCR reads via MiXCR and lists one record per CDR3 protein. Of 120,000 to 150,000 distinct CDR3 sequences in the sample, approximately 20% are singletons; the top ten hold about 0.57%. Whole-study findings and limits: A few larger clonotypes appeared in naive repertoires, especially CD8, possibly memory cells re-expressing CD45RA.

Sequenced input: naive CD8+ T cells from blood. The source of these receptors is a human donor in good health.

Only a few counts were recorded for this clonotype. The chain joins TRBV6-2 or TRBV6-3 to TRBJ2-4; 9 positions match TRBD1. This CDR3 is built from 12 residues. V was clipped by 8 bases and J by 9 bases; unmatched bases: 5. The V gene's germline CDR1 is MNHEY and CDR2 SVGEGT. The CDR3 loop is CASAWTGAIQYF. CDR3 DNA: TGTGCCAGCGCCTGGACAGGGGCCATTCAGTACTTC.

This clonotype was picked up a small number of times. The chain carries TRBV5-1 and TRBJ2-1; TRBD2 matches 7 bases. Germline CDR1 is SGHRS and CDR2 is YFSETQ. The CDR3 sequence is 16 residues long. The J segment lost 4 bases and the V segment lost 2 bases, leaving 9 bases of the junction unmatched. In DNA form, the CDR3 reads TGCGCCAGCAGCTTTGTAAGCGGGAACTCATACAATGAGCAGTTCTTC. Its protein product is CASSFVSGNSYNEQFF.

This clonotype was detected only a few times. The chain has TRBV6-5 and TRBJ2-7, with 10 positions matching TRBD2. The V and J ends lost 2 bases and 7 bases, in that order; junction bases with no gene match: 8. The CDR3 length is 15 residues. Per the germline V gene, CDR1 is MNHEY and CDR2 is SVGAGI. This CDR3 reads CASSYGLAALEEQYF. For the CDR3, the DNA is TGTGCCAGCAGTTACGGACTAGCGGCTCTAGAGGAGCAGTACTTC.

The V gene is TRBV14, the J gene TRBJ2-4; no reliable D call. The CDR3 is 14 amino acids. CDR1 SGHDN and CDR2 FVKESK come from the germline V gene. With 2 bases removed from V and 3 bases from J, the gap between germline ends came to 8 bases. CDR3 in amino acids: CASSQKAYKNIQYF. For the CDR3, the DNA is TGTGCCAGCAGCCAAAAGGCTTACAAAAACATTCAGTACTTC.

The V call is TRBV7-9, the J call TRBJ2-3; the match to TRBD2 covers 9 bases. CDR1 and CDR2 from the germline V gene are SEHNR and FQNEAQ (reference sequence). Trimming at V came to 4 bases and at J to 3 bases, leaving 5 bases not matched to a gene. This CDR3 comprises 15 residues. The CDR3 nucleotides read TGTGCCAGCAGCTCCCTAGCGGGGAATACAGATACGCAGTATTTT. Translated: CASSSLAGNTDTQYF.

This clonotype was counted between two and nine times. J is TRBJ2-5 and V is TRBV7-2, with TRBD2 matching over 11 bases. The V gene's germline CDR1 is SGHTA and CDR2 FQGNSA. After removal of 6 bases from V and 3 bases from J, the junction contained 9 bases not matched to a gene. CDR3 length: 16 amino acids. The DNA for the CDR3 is TGTGCCAGCAGTTCTAGTAAACTAGCGGGAGAAGAGACCCAGTACTTC. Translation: CASSSSKLAGEETQYF.

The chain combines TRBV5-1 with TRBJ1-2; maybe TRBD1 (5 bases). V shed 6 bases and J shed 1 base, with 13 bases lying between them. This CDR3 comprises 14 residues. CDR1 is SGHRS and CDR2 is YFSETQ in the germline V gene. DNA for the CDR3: TGCGCCAGCACTGACGACAGCTTTAACTATGGCTACACCTTC. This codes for CASTDDSFNYGYTF.

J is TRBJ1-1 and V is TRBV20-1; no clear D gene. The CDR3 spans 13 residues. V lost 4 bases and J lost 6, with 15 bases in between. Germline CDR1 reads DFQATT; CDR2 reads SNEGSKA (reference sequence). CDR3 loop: CSANQENEPEAFF. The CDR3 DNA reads TGCAGTGCTAACCAGGAGAATGAGCCTGAAGCTTTCTTT.

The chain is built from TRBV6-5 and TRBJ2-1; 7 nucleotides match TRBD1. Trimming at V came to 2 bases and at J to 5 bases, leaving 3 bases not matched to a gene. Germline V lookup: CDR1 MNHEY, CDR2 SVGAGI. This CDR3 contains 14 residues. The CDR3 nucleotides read TGTGCCAGCAGTTACGGGACAGTCAACAATGAGCAGTTCTTC. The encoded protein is CASSYGTVNNEQFF.

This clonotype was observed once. CDR3 nucleotides: TGTGCCAGCAGTAAGACAGGGGGGGCCTACGAGCAGTACTTC. Translating it yields CASSKTGGAYEQYF. This chain uses TRBV28 with TRBJ2-7; 9 positions match TRBD1. There are 14 residues in the CDR3. Germline CDR1 and CDR2: MDHEN and SYDVKM. After removal of 5 bases from V and 2 bases from J, the junction contained 4 bases not matched to a gene.

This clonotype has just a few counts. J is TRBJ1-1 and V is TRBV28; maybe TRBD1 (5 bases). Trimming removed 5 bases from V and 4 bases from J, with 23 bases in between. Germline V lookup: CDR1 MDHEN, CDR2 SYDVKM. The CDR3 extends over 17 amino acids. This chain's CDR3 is CASSLKSILDTSTEAFF. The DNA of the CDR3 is TGTGCCAGCAGTCTAAAGTCGATACTGGACACGAGCACTGAAGCTTTCTTT.

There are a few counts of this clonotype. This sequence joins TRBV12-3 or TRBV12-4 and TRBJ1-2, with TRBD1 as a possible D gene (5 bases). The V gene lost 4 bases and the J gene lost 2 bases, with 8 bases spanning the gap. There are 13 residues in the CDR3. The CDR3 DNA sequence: TGTGCCAGCAGTTACAGACAGAACTATGGCTACACCTTC. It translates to CASSYRQNYGYTF.

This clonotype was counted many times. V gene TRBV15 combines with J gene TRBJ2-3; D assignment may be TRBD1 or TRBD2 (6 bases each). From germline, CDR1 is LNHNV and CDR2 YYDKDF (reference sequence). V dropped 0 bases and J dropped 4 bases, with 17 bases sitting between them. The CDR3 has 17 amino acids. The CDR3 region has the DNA TGTGCCACCAGCAGAGATCTCGGGGGCAGCAGGGCAGATACGCAGTATTTT. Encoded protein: CATSRDLGGSRADTQYF.

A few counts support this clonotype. The CDR3 reads CASSPREGYGYGYTF. DNA for the CDR3: TGTGCCAGCAGCCCCCGAGAGGGCTATGGCTATGGCTACACCTTC. This chain connects TRBV7-2 to TRBJ1-2; the D is unclear. Deletions cut 5 bases from V and 4 bases from J, with 17 bases between. The germline CDR1 and CDR2 sequences are SGHTA and FQGNSA. This CDR3 comprises 15 residues.

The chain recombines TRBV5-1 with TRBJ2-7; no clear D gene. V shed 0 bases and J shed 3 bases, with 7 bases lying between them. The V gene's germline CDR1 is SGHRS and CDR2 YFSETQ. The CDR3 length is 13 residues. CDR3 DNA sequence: TGCGCCAGCAGCTTGGTGGCAGACTACGAGCAGTACTTC. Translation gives CASSLVADYEQYF.

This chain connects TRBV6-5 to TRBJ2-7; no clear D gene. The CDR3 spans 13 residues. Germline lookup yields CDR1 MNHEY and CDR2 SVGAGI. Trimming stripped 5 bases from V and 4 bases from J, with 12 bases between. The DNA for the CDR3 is TGTGCCAGCAGTACCTCCAAGGATTACGAGCAGTACTTC. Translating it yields CASSTSKDYEQYF.

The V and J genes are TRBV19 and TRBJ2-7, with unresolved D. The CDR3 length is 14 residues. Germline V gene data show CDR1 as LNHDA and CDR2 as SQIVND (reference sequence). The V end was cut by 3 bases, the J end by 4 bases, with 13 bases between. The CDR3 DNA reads TGTGCCAGTAGTATCGGGTTAGCACCTTACGAGCAGTACTTC. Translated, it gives CASSIGLAPYEQYF.

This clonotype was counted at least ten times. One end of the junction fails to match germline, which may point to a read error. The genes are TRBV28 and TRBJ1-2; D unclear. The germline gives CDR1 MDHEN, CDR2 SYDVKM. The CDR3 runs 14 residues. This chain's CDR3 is CASSLAGANYGYTF. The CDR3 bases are TGCGCCAGCAGCTTGGCAGGAGCTAACTATGGCTACACCTTC.

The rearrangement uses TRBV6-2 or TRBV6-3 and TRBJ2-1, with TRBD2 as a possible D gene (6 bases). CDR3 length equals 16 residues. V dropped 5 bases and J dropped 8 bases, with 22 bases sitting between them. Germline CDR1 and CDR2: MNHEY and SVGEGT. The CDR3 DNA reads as TGTGCCAGCAGTGCACCGGGACTCACCCTATGGGATGAGCAGTTCTTC. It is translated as CASSAPGLTLWDEQFF.

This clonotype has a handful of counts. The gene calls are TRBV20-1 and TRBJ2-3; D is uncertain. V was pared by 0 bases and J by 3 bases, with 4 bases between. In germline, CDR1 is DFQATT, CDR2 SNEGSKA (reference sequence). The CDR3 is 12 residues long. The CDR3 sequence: CSARDWTDTQYF. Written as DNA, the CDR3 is TGCAGTGCTAGAGATTGGACAGATACGCAGTATTTT.

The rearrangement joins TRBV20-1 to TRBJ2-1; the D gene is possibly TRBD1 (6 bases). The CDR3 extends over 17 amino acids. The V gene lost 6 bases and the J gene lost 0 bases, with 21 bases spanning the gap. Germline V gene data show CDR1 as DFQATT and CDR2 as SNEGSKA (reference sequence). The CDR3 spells CSAPPLRSGVSYNEQFF. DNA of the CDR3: TGCAGTGCCCCCCCTCTCCGGTCAGGGGTCTCCTACAATGAGCAGTTCTTC.

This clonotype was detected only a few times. The DNA of the CDR3 is TGCAGTGCTAGGGTGGGGCTAGCGGGACCCGAGCAGTACTTC. This gives the protein CSARVGLAGPEQYF. The chain links TRBV20-1 to TRBJ2-7; 9 nucleotides align to TRBD2. This CDR3 is built from 14 residues. The germline V gene has CDR1 DFQATT and CDR2 SNEGSKA (reference sequence). The V segment lost 3 bases and the J segment 6 bases; nucleotides outside the gene matches: 9.

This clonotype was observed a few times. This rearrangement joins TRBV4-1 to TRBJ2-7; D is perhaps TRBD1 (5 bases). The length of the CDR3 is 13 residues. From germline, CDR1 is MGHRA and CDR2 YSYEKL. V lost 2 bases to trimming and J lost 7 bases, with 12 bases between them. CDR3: CASSQRPGQEQYF. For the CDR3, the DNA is TGCGCCAGCAGCCAACGCCCAGGGCAAGAGCAGTACTTC.